Listed below are T cell receptor beta chains from one sample, sequenced in a study of T cell clones after liver transplantation. Produced via immunoSEQ multiplex PCR; TCRdb's table is partial and in-frame only. Among some 80,000 clones listed, around 84% were seen once. The sample here was CD4+ T cells from blood, taken less than 50 months after liver transplant. The receptors here all came from a human patient who received a liver transplant. Part of the T cell pool may stem from the graft donor. The CDR3 runs from the conserved cysteine through the conserved F or W. D genes are given only for firm matches. Clone size appears in some rows only: once, few, many, or a class for an expanded clone.

size	V	D	J	CDR3	DNA
once	TRBV10-3	.	TRBJ1-5	CAISAKALLDQPQHF	TGTGCCATCAGTGCAAAGGCGCTTCTAGATCAGCCCCAGCATTTT
.	TRBV5-4	TRBD1	TRBJ2-5	CASSFKQGDETQYF	TGTGCCAGCAGCTTTAAACAGGGGGACGAGACCCAGTACTTC
.	TRBV14	TRBD2	TRBJ2-1	CASRRTSGYNEQFF	TGTGCCAGCAGGCGGACTAGCGGTTACAATGAGCAGTTCTTC
.	TRBV19	TRBD1	TRBJ2-5	CASSALDRVGSKRRTQYF	TGTGCCAGTAGTGCCCTGGACAGGGTCGGCTCCAAGAGACGGACCCAGTACTTC
.	TRBV18	.	TRBJ2-5	CASSPGPGESYQETQYF	TGTGCCAGCTCACCAGGGCCGGGGGAGTCCTACCAAGAGACCCAGTACTTC
once	TRBV6-1	.	TRBJ1-2	CASSEAPGIGGYTF	TGTGCCAGCAGTGAAGCCCCCGGGATTGGTGGCTACACCTTC
.	TRBV18	.	TRBJ2-3	CASSPGAAPTDTQYF	TGTGCCAGCTCACCAGGGGCAGCGCCGACAGATACGCAGTATTTT
.	TRBV20-1	TRBD2	TRBJ2-7	CSAPLAGLQYF	TGCAGTGCCCCCCTAGCGGGCCTGCAGTACTTC
once	TRBV5-1	.	TRBJ2-6	CASSLDGNSGANVLTF	TGCGCCAGCAGCTTGGACGGAAACTCTGGGGCCAACGTCCTGACTTTC
.	TRBV7-8	.	TRBJ2-1	CASSLREWALAEQFF	TGTGCCAGCAGCTTACGGGAGTGGGCACTTGCTGAGCAGTTCTTC
.	TRBV27	.	TRBJ1-3	CASSPGHGERGNTIYF	TGTGCCAGCAGTCCAGGCCACGGCGAGAGGGGAAACACCATATATTTT
.	TRBV4-3	.	TRBJ2-2	CASSPRRSFSNTGELFF	TGCGCCAGCAGCCCTAGACGTTCCTTTTCGAACACCGGGGAGCTGTTTTTT
.	TRBV7-2	.	TRBJ2-1	CASSPGDRSNEQFF	TGTGCCAGCAGCCCCGGGGACCGCAGCAATGAGCAGTTCTTC
.	TRBV6-5	TRBD1	TRBJ1-1	CASSRQGIRPEAFF	TGTGCCAGCAGCAGACAGGGTATTCGTCCTGAAGCTTTCTTT
.	TRBV15	.	TRBJ2-7	CATSREASWEQYF	TGTGCCACCAGCAGAGAGGCTAGTTGGGAGCAGTACTTC
.	TRBV7-6	.	TRBJ1-1	CASSQFIQGTEAFF	TGTGCCAGCAGCCAATTCATCCAGGGTACTGAAGCTTTCTTT
.	TRBV18	.	TRBJ2-1	CASSPVLDNEQFF	TGTGCCAGCTCACCAGTACTCGACAATGAGCAGTTCTTC
.	TRBV6-5	.	TRBJ1-2	CASSPNPGRGYTF	TGTGCCAGCAGTCCCAACCCGGGACGGGGCTACACCTTC
.	TRBV19	.	TRBJ2-7	CASSIRQGYEQYF	TGTGCCAGTAGTATCAGGCAGGGCTACGAGCAGTACTTC
.	TRBV5-5	TRBD1	TRBJ1-1	CASSLAGTGTFRAFF	TGTGCCAGCAGCTTAGCCGGGACAGGGACTTTTCGGGCTTTCTTT
few	TRBV6-5	TRBD2	TRBJ2-7	CASSRSGTSAYEQYF	TGTGCCAGCTCACGTAGCGGGACGTCTGCCTACGAGCAGTACTTC
.	TRBV14	.	TRBJ2-6	CASSPPLSGANVLTF	TGTGCCAGCAGCCCCCCCCTCTCTGGGGCCAACGTCCTGACTTTC
.	TRBV9	TRBD1	TRBJ2-1	CASSVGGWGDRGTEQFF	TGTGCCAGCAGCGTAGGAGGATGGGGGGACAGGGGTACGGAGCAGTTCTTC
.	TRBV4-3	.	TRBJ1-5	CASSQGVQSLEPQHF	TGCGCCAGCAGCCAAGGAGTGCAGAGTTTGGAGCCCCAGCATTTT
.	TRBV13	TRBD1	TRBJ1-1	CASSLRQGAGEAFF	TGTGCCAGCAGCTTGCGGCAGGGGGCGGGTGAAGCTTTCTTT
once	TRBV7-9	.	TRBJ1-2	CASSFRSGYTF	TGTGCCAGCAGCTTTCGTTCTGGCTACACCTTC
once	TRBV27	.	TRBJ2-5	CASSFRRQETQYF	TGTGCCAGCAGTTTCCGGCGACAAGAGACCCAGTACTTC
.	TRBV11-1	.	TRBJ2-5	CASSLTVTGNQQETQYF	TGTGCCAGCAGCTTAACCGTTACAGGGAACCAACAAGAGACCCAGTACTTC
few	TRBV30	.	TRBJ2-2	CAWKAVKNTGELFF	TGTGCCTGGAAGGCTGTAAAGAACACCGGGGAGCTGTTTTTT
.	TRBV7-2	TRBD1	TRBJ2-7	CASSIQTGATYEQYF	TGTGCCAGCAGCATACAGACAGGGGCGACCTACGAGCAGTACTTC
.	TRBV5-1	.	TRBJ2-2	CASSLPVTGELFF	TGCGCCAGCAGCTTGCCAGTCACCGGGGAGCTGTTTTTT
.	TRBV9	.	TRBJ2-3	CASSVAGTGRQYF	TGTGCCAGCAGCGTAGCTGGCACGGGAAGGCAGTATTTT
.	TRBV7-3	TRBD2	TRBJ2-5	CASSLGLEGGETQYF	TGTGCCAGCAGCCTCGGACTAGAGGGAGGGGAGACCCAGTACTTC
.	TRBV7-2	.	TRBJ2-4	CASSLEEGARGNIQYF	TGTGCCAGCAGCTTAGAGGAGGGGGCGCGCGGAAACATTCAGTACTTC
.	TRBV4-1	TRBD2	TRBJ2-7	CASSQVFASGAYEQYF	TGCGCCAGCAGCCAAGTTTTCGCTAGCGGGGCCTACGAGCAGTACTTC
once	TRBV7-9	.	TRBJ2-2	CASSLLISGELFF	TGTGCCAGCAGCTTATTAATTAGCGGGGAGCTGTTTTTT
.	TRBV5-1	TRBD1	TRBJ1-1	CASSYYRDRNTEAFF	TGCGCCAGCAGTTATTACCGGGACAGGAACACTGAAGCTTTCTTT
.	TRBV28	.	TRBJ2-3	CASSLKVSSRDTQYF	TGTGCCAGCAGTTTAAAGGTTTCCTCACGAGATACGCAGTATTTT
.	TRBV11-2	.	TRBJ1-2	CASSLEPTANYGYTF	TGTGCCAGCAGCTTAGAGCCAACAGCTAACTATGGCTACACCTTC
.	TRBV14	.	TRBJ2-1	CASSQGGYEQFF	TGTGCCAGCAGCCAAGGCGGGTATGAGCAGTTCTTC
.	TRBV18	TRBD2	TRBJ2-3	CASSPYYGGDTQYF	TGTGCCAGCTCACCTTACTACGGGGGGGATACGCAGTATTTT
.	TRBV7-2	.	TRBJ2-5	CASSFQAGQETQYF	TGTGCCAGCAGCTTCCAAGCGGGTCAAGAGACCCAGTACTTC
.	TRBV4-3	TRBD2	TRBJ2-2	CASSQQIPGTSGIIGELFF	TGCGCCAGCAGCCAACAAATACCCGGGACTAGCGGTATAATCGGGGAGCTGTTTTTT
once	TRBV6-1	.	TRBJ1-2	CASTRRGYGYTF	TGTGCCAGCACCAGGAGGGGTTATGGCTACACCTTC
.	TRBV18	.	TRBJ2-4	CASSPPGGHSLAKNIQYF	TGTGCCAGCTCACCACCCGGGGGCCATAGTCTAGCCAAAAACATTCAGTACTTC
once	TRBV1	.	TRBJ2-3	CTSSSIPPRGTSETDTQYF	TGCACCAGCAGCTCCATACCGCCGCGGGGGACTAGTGAGACAGATACGCAGTATTTT
.	TRBV11-3	.	TRBJ2-3	CASSSEGGRDVADTQYF	TGTGCCAGCAGTTCTGAGGGGGGGCGGGACGTCGCAGATACGCAGTATTTT
.	TRBV11-2	TRBD2	TRBJ2-3	CASSSGLDPSTDTQYF	TGTGCCAGCAGCTCGGGACTAGATCCTAGCACAGATACGCAGTATTTT
.	TRBV7-2	.	TRBJ2-3	CASSFPLLNPASTDTQYF	TGTGCCAGCAGCTTCCCTCTCTTGAACCCTGCTAGCACAGATACGCAGTATTTT
.	TRBV19	.	TRBJ2-5	CASSPPGGVTQYF	TGTGCCAGTAGCCCCCCGGGCGGGGTGACCCAGTACTTC
.	TRBV7-9	.	TRBJ2-3	CASSLASTDTQYF	TGTGCCAGCAGCTTAGCTAGCACAGATACGCAGTATTTT
.	TRBV5-6	.	TRBJ2-7	CASSLVVPLDDEQYF	TGTGCCAGCAGCTTGGTAGTGCCCCTCGACGACGAGCAGTACTTC